This entry features one T cell receptor beta chain sequence. Other DNA sequences in the sample encode the same CDR3. The CDR3 extends over 13 amino acids. Germline CDR1 reads KGHSH; CDR2 reads LQKENI. Deletions cut 3 bases from V and 1 base from J, with 6 bases between. Here immunoSEQ multiplex PCR was the method, and the copy in TCRdb shows in-frame clones only, minus some. Of roughly 68,000 clones in the sample, over 85% were seen once. Sequenced: PBMCs. The TCR was taken from a man aged 40-49 years with rheumatoid arthritis. J is TRBJ1-1 and V is TRBV18; D may be TRBD1 (5 bases). This CDR3 reads CASSPGENTEAFF. CDR3 sequence (DNA): TGTGCCAGCTCACCGGGGGAGAACACTGAAGCTTTCTTT.